This T cell receptor (beta chain) emerged from a study of T cells in tuberculosis. This CDR3 is built from 15 residues. V lost 3 bases and J lost 0, with 7 bases in between. Per the germline V gene, CDR1 is SGDLS and CDR2 is YYNGEE. Time point denoted: new active TB diagnosis, blood taken before or within 7 days of starting treatment. This table comes from immunoSEQ multiplex PCR, and its TCRdb copy is limited to in-frame clones, with some not included. The table has about 5,500 clones, approximately 97% seen once. V is TRBV9 and J is TRBJ2-6, with D perhaps matching TRBD1 (5 bases). This TCR was recovered from an adult with tuberculosis. The sample in question was PBMCs, obtained at tuberculosis diagnosis. In DNA form, the CDR3 reads TGTGCCAGCAGCGAAGGGGACTCTGGGGCCAACGTCCTGACTTTC. Its translation: CASSEGDSGANVLTF.